The present TCR beta chain was sequenced within a study of response to subunit inactivated influenza vaccine. Study-level results: Authors suggested each seasonal influenza vaccination recruits few new T cells.

Germline values: CDR1 DFQATT, CDR2 SNEGSKA (reference sequence). The V end was cut by 3 bases, the J end by 3 bases, with 8 bases between. This CDR3 has 12 amino acids. This clonotype was seen a handful of times. What it binds is not known. TCRdb re-called the RT-PCR reads through MiXCR, storing one row per CDR3 protein. The sample records hundreds of thousands of distinct CDR3 sequences, roughly 12% being singletons. This TCR was recovered from a man over 45 who received an inactivated influenza vaccine. V usage is TRBV20-1 and J usage is TRBJ1-2, with unresolved D. This specimen was PBMCs from blood, taken on the day of vaccination. For the CDR3, the DNA is TGCAGTGCTAGCCGGGCCGACTATGGCTACACCTTC. Protein product: CSASRADYGYTF.